Following are 8 T cell receptor beta chains from one sample sequenced in a study of beta chain features in type 1 diabetes. General study points: Among all four CD4+ subsets, Type 1 diabetes patients had TCRB CDR3s that were moderately but significantly shorter.

cDNA synthesis used the whole RNA isolate, giving expressed TCRB sequences. The data were produced by immunoSEQ multiplex PCR, yet TCRdb's version contains in-frame clones alone and is incomplete. The sample has about 120,000 clones; roughly 15% are singletons. No antigens are known for them. Sequenced sample: central memory CD4+ T cells from blood. Receptors originate from a man aged 25 to 45 with type 1 diabetes.

The rearrangement joins TRBV6-6 to TRBJ1-2, with 8 bases fitting TRBD1. This CDR3 spans 12 amino acids. V shed 5 bases, J shed 7 bases, and the junction held 3 bases outside the gene matches. Germline CDR1 reads MNHNY; CDR2 reads SVGAGI (reference sequence). Here the CDR3 DNA reads TGTGCCAGCAGTGGGACAGGTCTTGGCTACACCTTC. It encodes CASSGTGLGYTF.

The sample holds a few counts of this clone. The chain joins TRBV29-1 to TRBJ1-6; 11 bases align to TRBD1. Germline V CDR1 and CDR2: SQVTM, ANQGSEA. Trimming removed 4 bases from V and 8 bases from J; junction bases left unmatched: 7. The CDR3 spans 15 residues. The chain's CDR3 is CSVGTGGTGDSPLHF. In DNA, the CDR3 is TGCAGCGTTGGGACAGGGGGCACGGGGGATTCACCCCTCCACTTT. The full variable domain, its missing parts supplied by reference TRBV29-1 and TRBJ1-6, is SAVISQKPSRDICQRGTSLTIQCQVDSQVTMMFWYRQQPGQSLTLIATANQGSEATYESGFVIDKFPISRPNLTFSTLTVSNMSPEDSSIYLCSVGTGGTGDSPLHFGNGTRLTVT.

The J gene is TRBJ1-1, the V gene TRBV7-9; D is unresolved. This CDR3 comprises 13 residues. The V and J ends lost 3 bases and 1 base respectively, with 6 bases between them. From germline, CDR1 is SEHNR and CDR2 FQNEAQ (reference sequence). The CDR3 here is CASSFAGNTEAFF. DNA for the CDR3: TGTGCCAGCAGCTTTGCTGGGAACACTGAAGCTTTCTTT. Drawing the rest from reference TRBV7-9 and TRBJ1-1, the complete variable domain is DTGVSQNPRHKITKRGQNVTFRCDPISEHNRLYWYRQTLGQGPEFLTYFQNEAQLEKSRLLSDRFSAERPKGSFSTLEIQRTEQGDSAMYLCASSFAGNTEAFFGQGTRLTVV.

On this clone itself: One end of the junction does not line up with germline, which may come from a read error. Other DNA sequences from this sample encode an identical CDR3 as well. This sequence joins TRBV5-1 and TRBJ2-3; 8 bases are shared with TRBD1. This CDR3 contains 15 residues. Germline V gives CDR1 SGHRS, CDR2 YFSETQ. CDR3 DNA: TGCGCCAGCAGCTTTCAACCAGGGGGCACGGATACGCAGTATTTT. Translation: CASSFQPGGTDTQYF.

This clone was counted only a few times. The chain couples TRBV6-5 to TRBJ2-6; weak D call: TRBD2 (5 bases). Looked up from germline, CDR1 is MNHEY and CDR2 is SVGAGI. The CDR3 is 16 residues long. With 2 bases removed from V and 0 bases from J, the gap between germline ends came to 8 bases. CDR3 protein: CASSYRGNSGANVLTF. CDR3 DNA: TGTGCCAGCAGTTACCGGGGTAACTCTGGGGCCAACGTCCTGACTTTC.

In this sample, this clone turned up a few times. The chain couples TRBV27 to TRBJ1-3, with 7 bases that match TRBD1. V shed 5 bases, J shed 0 bases, and the junction held 10 bases outside the gene matches. Germline-derived CDR1 and CDR2 are MNHEY and SMNVEV (reference sequence). The CDR3 loop spans 17 amino acids. Here the CDR3 DNA reads TGTGCCAGCAGTGTCCGGGACAGCGCCCACTCTGGAAACACCATATATTTT. Its protein is CASSVRDSAHSGNTIYF.

This clone occurred a few times. The rearrangement uses TRBV4-1 and TRBJ2-7; D gene unclear. The V gene's germline CDR1 is MGHRA and CDR2 YSYEKL. The CDR3 has 16 amino acids. Trimming removed 4 bases from V and 3 bases from J, with 19 bases in between. CDR3 in amino acids: CASSPQWSSSYYEQYF. CDR3 sequence (DNA): TGCGCCAGCAGCCCCCAATGGTCCAGTTCCTACTACGAGCAGTACTTC.

V gene TRBV29-1 combines with J gene TRBJ2-1, with 11 bases lining up with TRBD2. Trimming at V came to 2 bases and at J to 3 bases, leaving 3 bases not matched to a gene. This CDR3 has 15 amino acids. The germline CDR1 and CDR2 sequences are SQVTM and ANQGSEA. For the CDR3, the DNA is TGCAGCGTTGAACCGACTAGCGGGGTCTACAATGAGCAGTTCTTC. It yields the protein CSVEPTSGVYNEQFF.